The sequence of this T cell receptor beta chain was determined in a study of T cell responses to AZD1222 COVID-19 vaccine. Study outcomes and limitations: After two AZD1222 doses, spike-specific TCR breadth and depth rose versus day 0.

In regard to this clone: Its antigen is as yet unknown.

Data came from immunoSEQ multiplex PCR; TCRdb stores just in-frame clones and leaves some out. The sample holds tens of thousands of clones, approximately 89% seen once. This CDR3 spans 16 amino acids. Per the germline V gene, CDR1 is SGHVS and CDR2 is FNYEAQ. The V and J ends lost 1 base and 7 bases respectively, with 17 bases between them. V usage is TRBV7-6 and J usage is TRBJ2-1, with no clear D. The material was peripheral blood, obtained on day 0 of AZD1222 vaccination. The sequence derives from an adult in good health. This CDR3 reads CASSLGVPGIENEQFF. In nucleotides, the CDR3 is TGTGCCAGCAGCTTAGGGGTCCCGGGTATAGAAAATGAGCAGTTCTTC.